This is a list of T cell receptor beta chains from one sample in a study of control samples from healthy donors and cancer patients. Some clones are missing from TCRdb's copy, which holds only in-frame ones; the method was immunoSEQ multiplex PCR. This table holds about 22,000 clones, 83% found once. Material: PBMCs. The receptors come from a man aged 60 to 69 with head and neck cancer. Both conserved end residues are part of each CDR3. A D gene is named only where the DNA matches it firmly. Rows give clone size only sometimes, using once, few, many, or a class for an expanded clone.

once	TRBV11-3	15	TRBJ2-7	-	TGTGCCAGCAGGCGATACAGGGAACCCTCCTACGAGCAGTACTTC	CASRRYREPSYEQYF
-	TRBV11-3	14	TRBJ1-2	-	TGTGCCAGCAGCTTAGGCGGGGGGAACTATGGCTACACCTTC	CASSLGGGNYGYTF
-	TRBV7-4	18	TRBJ2-7	TRBD2	TGTGCCAGCAGCTCTGGACTAGCGGGAGGGCCGAGTGTCGACGAGCAGTACTTC	CASSSGLAGGPSVDEQYF
-	TRBV12-3/TRBV12-4	12	TRBJ2-3	-	TGTGCCAGCAGTCTACTTGCAGATACGCAGTATTTT	CASSLLADTQYF
-	TRBV7-2	15	TRBJ1-5	-	TGTGCCAGCAGCCCCGCCGGACAGCTCTTTCAGCCCCAGCATTTT	CASSPAGQLFQPQHF
-	TRBV4-1	14	TRBJ2-7	TRBD1	TGCGCCAGCAAGGGGGGACAGGGCCCCTACGAGCAGTACTTC	CASKGGQGPYEQYF
-	TRBV5-5	15	TRBJ1-5	-	TGTGCCAGCAGCTTGGACGGGGCCAGCAATCAGCCCCAGCATTTT	CASSLDGASNQPQHF
-	TRBV3-1/TRBV3-2	14	TRBJ2-3	-	TGTGCCAGCAGCCAAGCGCGGATTACAGATACGCAGTATTTT	CASSQARITDTQYF
once	TRBV9	15	TRBJ2-3	TRBD2	TGTGCCAGCAGCGTAGAGGGGAGGGACGCAGATACGCAGTATTTT	CASSVEGRDADTQYF
-	TRBV7-2	13	TRBJ1-2	-	TGTGCCAGCAGCTTAGGATCCGGGTACGGCTACACCTTC	CASSLGSGYGYTF
-	TRBV19	13	TRBJ1-2	TRBD1	TGTGCCAGTCATCCGGGACAGGGGTTAGGCTACACCTTC	CASHPGQGLGYTF
-	TRBV15	15	TRBJ2-3	-	TGTGCCACCAGCAGACCTCAGGACAGCACAGATACGCAGTATTTT	CATSRPQDSTDTQYF
-	TRBV28	12	TRBJ2-5	TRBD2	TGTGCCAGCGGGACTACCCAAGAGACCCAGTACTTC	CASGTTQETQYF
-	TRBV27	14	TRBJ2-7	TRBD2	TGTGCCAGCAGTATTAGCGGGAGGGCCTACGAGCAGTACTTC	CASSISGRAYEQYF
-	TRBV19	15	TRBJ2-5	TRBD1	TGTGCCAGTAGTAGAGGACAGGGGGCGGGAGAGACCCAGTACTTC	CASSRGQGAGETQYF
-	TRBV2	14	TRBJ2-7	-	TGTGCCAGCAGTGAAGCGGGGGCATTTCACGAGCAGTACTTC	CASSEAGAFHEQYF
-	TRBV12-3/TRBV12-4	13	TRBJ1-5	-	TGTGCCAGCAGTTTCGGTGAGGATCAGCCCCAGCATTTT	CASSFGEDQPQHF
once	TRBV6-2/TRBV6-3	12	TRBJ1-1	-	TGTGCCAGCAGTAAGGACACGGCGGGAGCTTTCTTT	CASSKDTAGAFF
-	TRBV28	15	TRBJ2-4	TRBD2	TGTGCCAGCACTCTAGGGGCGGGACTAGCCAACATTCAGTACTTC	CASTLGAGLANIQYF
-	TRBV7-9	13	TRBJ1-3	-	TGTGCCAGCTCCAGGGCTTCTGGAAACACCATATATTTT	CASSRASGNTIYF
-	TRBV10-1	16	TRBJ2-5	TRBD1	TGCGCCAGCAGTGAGTTTAGGACAGGGGGCCAAGAGACCCAGTACTTC	CASSEFRTGGQETQYF
few	TRBV7-8	15	TRBJ2-7	TRBD1	TGTGCCAGCAGCATCGGGACAGGGCAGGTCTACGAGCAGTACTTC	CASSIGTGQVYEQYF
-	TRBV5-1	15	TRBJ2-1	TRBD1	TGCGCCAGCAGCGGGATAACAGGGGGACGGGAAGAGCAGTTCTTC	CASSGITGGREEQFF
few	TRBV20-1	14	TRBJ1-2	-	TGCAGTGCTAGTGAGGGCAGGGGTAACTATGGCTACACCTTC	CSASEGRGNYGYTF
-	TRBV9	15	TRBJ2-5	-	TGTGCCAGCAGCGAGACAGGGAACGGGAGGGAGACCCAGTACTTC	CASSETGNGRETQYF
-	TRBV6-1	15	TRBJ2-3	TRBD2	TGTGCCAGCAGTGAATCAGCGGGAGGCGCAGATACGCAGTATTTT	CASSESAGGADTQYF
once	TRBV5-1	17	TRBJ2-3	TRBD2	TGCGCCAGCAGCGAAACAGTACTAGCGGGGAACACAGATACGCAGTATTTT	CASSETVLAGNTDTQYF
-	TRBV5-4	18	TRBJ2-2	TRBD2	TGTGCCAGCAGCTTGGGGCTCTCTAGCGGGAGAAGAACCGGGGAGCTGTTTTTT	CASSLGLSSGRRTGELFF
-	TRBV20-1	10	TRBJ1-1	-	TGCAGTCCCGGGGAGACTGAAGCTTTCTTT	CSPGETEAFF
-	TRBV5-4	17	TRBJ2-6	-	TGTGCCAGCAGCACGCACGTCTGGTTTCCTGGGGCCAACGTCCTGACTTTC	CASSTHVWFPGANVLTF
-	TRBV6-1	16	TRBJ2-2	-	TGTGCCAGCAGTGAATCCGGGGGGCTGGACACCGGGGAGCTGTTTTTT	CASSESGGLDTGELFF
-	TRBV6-5	14	TRBJ1-1	-	TGTGCCAGCAGTCCGAATAGATTGGGCACTGAAGCTTTCTTT	CASSPNRLGTEAFF
-	TRBV9	13	TRBJ2-1	-	TGTGCCAGCAGCGTATCAGGCCTCAATGAGCAGTTCTTC	CASSVSGLNEQFF
-	TRBV18	12	TRBJ2-7	TRBD1	TGTGCCAGCTCACATGGACAGGACGAGCAGTACTTC	CASSHGQDEQYF
once	TRBV5-4	15	TRBJ1-5	-	TGTGCCAGCAGCTTGGGCGGGGGGAGCAATCAGCCCCAGCATTTT	CASSLGGGSNQPQHF
-	TRBV15	17	TRBJ2-7	-	TGTGCCACCAGCAGAGGTCGGGGTTCCGGGGCCTCCTACGAGCAGTACTTC	CATSRGRGSGASYEQYF
-	TRBV28	16	TRBJ2-4	-	TGTGCCAGCAGGCCCCGAGGGGGAGGAAGCAAAAACATTCAGTACTTC	CASRPRGGGSKNIQYF
once	TRBV3-1/TRBV3-2	17	TRBJ2-2	TRBD2	TGTGCCAGCGGACTAGCGGGAGGGCCGAGAAGGACCGGGGAGCTGTTTTTT	CASGLAGGPRRTGELFF
-	TRBV4-3	14	TRBJ2-2	-	TGCGCCAGCAGCCCCGCCACGGCCGCCGGGGAGCTGTTTTTT	CASSPATAAGELFF
-	TRBV3-1/TRBV3-2	16	TRBJ1-1	-	TGTGCCAGCAGCCAATTGAATCGGAGGCCCAGGCTTGAAGCTTTCTTT	CASSQLNRRPRLEAFF
-	TRBV6-6	15	TRBJ2-2	TRBD1	TGTGCCAGCAGTCTGACAGGGGGGGACACCGGGGAGCTGTTTTTT	CASSLTGGDTGELFF
-	TRBV7-2	12	TRBJ1-1	-	TGTGCCAGCAGCCTAAAAAGGGCTGAAGCTTTCTTT	CASSLKRAEAFF
once	TRBV5-6	13	TRBJ1-2	-	TGTGCCAGCAGCTTGCGTCAGGGAAGGGGCTACACCTTC	CASSLRQGRGYTF
-	TRBV7-8	15	TRBJ2-3	-	TGTGCCAGCAGCATACGGGACCCCGGGGGAGATACGCAGTATTTT	CASSIRDPGGDTQYF
-	TRBV6-5	15	TRBJ2-1	-	TGTGCCAGCAGTTACTCACGGACAGCCAACAATGAGCAGTTCTTC	CASSYSRTANNEQFF
-	TRBV7-9	18	TRBJ2-1	-	TGTGCCAGCAGCTTAGCCCCAGGGACGGAGCCCTTCTACAATGAGCAGTTCTTC	CASSLAPGTEPFYNEQFF
-	TRBV12-3/TRBV12-4	11	TRBJ1-1	-	-	CASSFGAGSFF
-	TRBV15	16	TRBJ1-1	-	TGTGCCACCAGCAGGGGCAGGGGTAAGGGAAACACTGAAGCTTTCTTT	CATSRGRGKGNTEAFF
-	TRBV19	14	TRBJ2-7	-	TGTGCCAGTAGTATTCGGGGGAAAACTTACGAGCAGTACTTC	CASSIRGKTYEQYF
-	TRBV7-2	15	TRBJ1-5	-	TGTGCCAGCAGCTCAGTTCCGAATAGCAATCAGCCCCAGCATTTT	CASSSVPNSNQPQHF
once	TRBV15	14	TRBJ2-4	TRBD1	TGTGCCACCAGCAGGTCGACAGGGAAAAACATTCAGTACTTC	CATSRSTGKNIQYF
-	TRBV12-3/TRBV12-4	12	TRBJ2-2	-	TGTGCCAGCAGAGTATACACCGGGGAGCTGTTTTTT	CASRVYTGELFF
-	TRBV30	13	TRBJ1-1	-	TGTGCCTGGAGTGTACGGGGGGAAACTGAAGCTTTCTTT	CAWSVRGETEAFF
-	TRBV28	14	TRBJ2-7	-	TGTGCCACTACCGGGGGATGGGGCTCCTACGAGCAGTACTTC	CATTGGWGSYEQYF
-	TRBV7-9	11	TRBJ2-1	-	TGTGCCAGCAGGATCACAGGTGAGCAGTTCTTC	CASRITGEQFF
once	TRBV7-2	15	TRBJ2-3	TRBD2	TGTGCCAGCAGCCCCCGACTAGCGGGAGCCTTCGCGCAGTATTTT	CASSPRLAGAFAQYF
-	TRBV5-1	19	TRBJ2-7	-	TGCGCCAGCAGCCAGGACACAGGGGGGGTTACACTCAGCTCCTACGAGCAGTACTTC	CASSQDTGGVTLSSYEQYF
-	TRBV10-1	13	TRBJ1-1	TRBD1	TGCGCCAGCAGTCGGGACAGCAACACTGAAGCTTTCTTT	CASSRDSNTEAFF